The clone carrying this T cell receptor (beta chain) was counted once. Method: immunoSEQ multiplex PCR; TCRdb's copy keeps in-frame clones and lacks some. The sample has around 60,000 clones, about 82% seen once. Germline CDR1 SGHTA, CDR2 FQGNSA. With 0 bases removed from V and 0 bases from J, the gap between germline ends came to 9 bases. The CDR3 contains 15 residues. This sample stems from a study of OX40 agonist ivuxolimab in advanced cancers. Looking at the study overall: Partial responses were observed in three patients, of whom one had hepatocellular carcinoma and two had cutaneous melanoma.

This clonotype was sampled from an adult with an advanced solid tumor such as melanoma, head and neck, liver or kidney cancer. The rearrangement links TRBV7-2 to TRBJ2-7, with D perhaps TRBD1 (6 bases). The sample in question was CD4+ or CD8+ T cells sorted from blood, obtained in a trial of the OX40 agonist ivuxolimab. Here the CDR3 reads CASSLAGTSSYEQYF. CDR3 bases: TGTGCCAGCAGCTTAGCCGGGACATCCTCCTACGAGCAGTACTTC.